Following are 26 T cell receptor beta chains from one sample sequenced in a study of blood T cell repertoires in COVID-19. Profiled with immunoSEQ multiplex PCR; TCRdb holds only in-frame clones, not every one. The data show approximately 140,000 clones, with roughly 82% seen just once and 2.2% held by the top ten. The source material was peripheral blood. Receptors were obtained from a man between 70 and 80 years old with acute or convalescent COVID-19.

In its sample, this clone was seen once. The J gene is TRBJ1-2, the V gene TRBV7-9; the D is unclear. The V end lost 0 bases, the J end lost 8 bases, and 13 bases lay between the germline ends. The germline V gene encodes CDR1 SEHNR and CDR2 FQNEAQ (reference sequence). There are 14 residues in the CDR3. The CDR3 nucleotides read TGTGCCAGCAGCTTAGCCGGACCCCGGGAAGGCTACACCTTC. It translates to CASSLAGPREGYTF. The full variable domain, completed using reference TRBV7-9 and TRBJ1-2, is DTGVSQNPRHKITKRGQNVTFRCDPISEHNRLYWYRQTLGQGPEFLTYFQNEAQLEKSRLLSDRFSAERPKGSFSTLEIQRTEQGDSAMYLCASSLAGPREGYTFGSGTRLTVV.

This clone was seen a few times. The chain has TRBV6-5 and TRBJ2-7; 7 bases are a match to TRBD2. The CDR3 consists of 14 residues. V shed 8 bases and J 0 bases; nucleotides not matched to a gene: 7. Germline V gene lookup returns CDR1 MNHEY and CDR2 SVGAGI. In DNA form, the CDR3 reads TGTGCCAGCCCCCGGGGGGACCCCTCCTACGAGCAGTACTTC. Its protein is CASPRGDPSYEQYF.

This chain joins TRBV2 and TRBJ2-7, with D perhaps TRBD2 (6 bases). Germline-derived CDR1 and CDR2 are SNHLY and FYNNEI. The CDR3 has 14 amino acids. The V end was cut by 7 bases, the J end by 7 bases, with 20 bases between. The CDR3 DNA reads TGTGCCAGCATCTTACAGACTAGTTCCTGGGAGCAGTACTTC. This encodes CASILQTSSWEQYF.

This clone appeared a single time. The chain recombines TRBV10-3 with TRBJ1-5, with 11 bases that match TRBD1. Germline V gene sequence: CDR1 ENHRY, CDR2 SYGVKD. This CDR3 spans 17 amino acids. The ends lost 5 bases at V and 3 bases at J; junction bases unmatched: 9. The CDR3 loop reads CAISSGTGGAINQPQHF. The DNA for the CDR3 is TGTGCCATCAGTTCCGGGACAGGGGGAGCCATCAATCAGCCCCAGCATTTT.

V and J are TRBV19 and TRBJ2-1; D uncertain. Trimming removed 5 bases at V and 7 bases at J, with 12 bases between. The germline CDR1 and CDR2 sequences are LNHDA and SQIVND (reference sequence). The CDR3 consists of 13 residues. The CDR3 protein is CASSPPVRNEQFF. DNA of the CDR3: TGTGCCAGTAGTCCCCCCGTGAGGAATGAGCAGTTCTTC.

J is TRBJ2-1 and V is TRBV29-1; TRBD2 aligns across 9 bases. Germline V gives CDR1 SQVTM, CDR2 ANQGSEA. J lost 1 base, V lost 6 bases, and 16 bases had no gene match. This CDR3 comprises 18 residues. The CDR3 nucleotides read TGCAGCGTAGGAGGGAGGCGGGGGGGCCCTTCTTCCTACAATGAGCAGTTCTTC. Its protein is CSVGGRRGGPSSYNEQFF.

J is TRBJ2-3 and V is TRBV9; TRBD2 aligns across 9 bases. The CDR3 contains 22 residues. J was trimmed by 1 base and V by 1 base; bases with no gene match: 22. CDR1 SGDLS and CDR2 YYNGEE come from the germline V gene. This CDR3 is CASSVSPAIVREGPRGTDTQYF. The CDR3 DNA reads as TGTGCCAGCAGCGTATCCCCCGCGATTGTGCGGGAGGGCCCGAGGGGCACAGATACGCAGTATTTT.

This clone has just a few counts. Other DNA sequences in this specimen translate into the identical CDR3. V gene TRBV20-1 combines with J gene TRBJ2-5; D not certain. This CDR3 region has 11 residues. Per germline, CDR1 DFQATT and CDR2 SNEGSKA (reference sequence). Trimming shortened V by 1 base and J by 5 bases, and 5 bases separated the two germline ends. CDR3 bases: TGCAGTGCTAGAGCACGGGAGACCCAGTACTTC. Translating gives CSARARETQYF.

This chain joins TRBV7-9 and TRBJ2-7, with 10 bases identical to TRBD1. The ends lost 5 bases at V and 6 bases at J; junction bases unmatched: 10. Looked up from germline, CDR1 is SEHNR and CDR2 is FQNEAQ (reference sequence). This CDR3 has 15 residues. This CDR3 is CASSPPTGGAGEQYF. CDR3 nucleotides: TGTGCCAGCAGCCCCCCGACAGGGGGCGCGGGCGAGCAGTACTTC.

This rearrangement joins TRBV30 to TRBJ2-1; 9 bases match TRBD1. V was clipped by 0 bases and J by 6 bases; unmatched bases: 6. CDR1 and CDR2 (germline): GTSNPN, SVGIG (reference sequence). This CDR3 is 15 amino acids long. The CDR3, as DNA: TGTGCCTGGAGTGTAAGGACAGGGGCCCCCAATGAGCAGTTCTTC. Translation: CAWSVRTGAPNEQFF.

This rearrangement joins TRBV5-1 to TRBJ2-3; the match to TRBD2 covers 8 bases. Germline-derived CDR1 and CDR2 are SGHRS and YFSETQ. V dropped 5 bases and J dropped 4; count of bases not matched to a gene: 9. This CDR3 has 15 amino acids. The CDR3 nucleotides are TGCGCCAGCAGAATAAGCGGGAGTCTCGCAGATACGCAGTATTTT. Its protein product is CASRISGSLADTQYF.

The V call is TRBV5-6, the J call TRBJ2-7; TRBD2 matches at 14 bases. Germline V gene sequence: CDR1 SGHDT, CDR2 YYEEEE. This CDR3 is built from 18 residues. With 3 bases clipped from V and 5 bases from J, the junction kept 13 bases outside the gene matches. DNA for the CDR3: TGTGCCAGCAGCTCGCTGAGGGGACTAGCGGGGGTTACCAACGAGCAGTACTTC. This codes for CASSSLRGLAGVTNEQYF.

The CDR3 reads CASSLSRAGTDTQYF. CDR3 in DNA: TGTGCCAGCAGCTTGTCCCGCGCCGGCACAGATACGCAGTATTTT. This chain links TRBV5-4 with TRBJ2-3; no reliable D call. Germline-derived CDR1 and CDR2 are SGHNT and YYREEE (reference sequence). Trimming pared 1 base from V and 1 base from J, leaving 10 bases between. The CDR3 sequence is 15 residues long.

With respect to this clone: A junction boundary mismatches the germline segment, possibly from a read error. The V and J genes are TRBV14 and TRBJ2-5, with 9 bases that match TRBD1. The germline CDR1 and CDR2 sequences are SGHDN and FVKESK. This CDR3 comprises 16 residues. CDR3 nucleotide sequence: TGTGCCAGCAGCGAAGAGGGACAGGGTTGGAGAGAGACCCAGTACTTC. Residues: CASSEEGQGWRETQYF. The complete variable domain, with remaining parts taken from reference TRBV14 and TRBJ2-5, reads EAGVTQFPSHSVIEKGQTVTLRCDPISGHDNLYWYRRVMGKEIKFLLHFVKESKQDESGMPNNRFLAERTGGTYSTLKVQPAELEDSGVYFCASSEEGQGWRETQYFGPGTRLLVL.

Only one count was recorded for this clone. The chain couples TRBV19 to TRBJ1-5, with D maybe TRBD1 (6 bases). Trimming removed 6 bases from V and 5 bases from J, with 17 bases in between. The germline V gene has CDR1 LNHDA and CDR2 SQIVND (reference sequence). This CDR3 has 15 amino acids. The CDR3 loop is CASSNQQGIDQPQHF. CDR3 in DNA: TGTGCCAGTAGCAACCAACAGGGTATTGATCAGCCCCAGCATTTT.

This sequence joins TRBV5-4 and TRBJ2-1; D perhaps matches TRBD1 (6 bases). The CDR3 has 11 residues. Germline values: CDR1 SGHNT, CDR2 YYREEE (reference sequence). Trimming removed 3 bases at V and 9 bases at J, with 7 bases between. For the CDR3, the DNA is TGTGCCAGCAGCTGGGGGCCTGAGCAGTTCTTC. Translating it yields CASSWGPEQFF.

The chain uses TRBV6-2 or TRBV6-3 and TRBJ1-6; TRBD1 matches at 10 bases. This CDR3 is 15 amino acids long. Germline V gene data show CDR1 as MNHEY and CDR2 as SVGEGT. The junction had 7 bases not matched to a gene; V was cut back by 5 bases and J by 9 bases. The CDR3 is CASSPPTGGFSPLHF. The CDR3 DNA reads TGTGCCAGCAGTCCACCGACAGGGGGCTTTTCACCCCTCCACTTT.

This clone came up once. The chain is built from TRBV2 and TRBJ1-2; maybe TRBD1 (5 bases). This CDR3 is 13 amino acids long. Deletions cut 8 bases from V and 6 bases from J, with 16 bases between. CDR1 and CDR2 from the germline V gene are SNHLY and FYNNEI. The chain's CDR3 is CASAGGAENGYTF. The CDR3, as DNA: TGTGCCAGCGCTGGAGGGGCGGAGAATGGCTACACCTTC.

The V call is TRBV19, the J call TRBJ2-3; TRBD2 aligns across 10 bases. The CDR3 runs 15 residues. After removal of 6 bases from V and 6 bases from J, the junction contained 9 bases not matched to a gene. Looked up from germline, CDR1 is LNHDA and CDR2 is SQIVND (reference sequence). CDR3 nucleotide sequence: TGTGCCAGTAGGCCCGGGACTAGCGATTGGGATACGCAGTATTTT. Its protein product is CASRPGTSDWDTQYF.

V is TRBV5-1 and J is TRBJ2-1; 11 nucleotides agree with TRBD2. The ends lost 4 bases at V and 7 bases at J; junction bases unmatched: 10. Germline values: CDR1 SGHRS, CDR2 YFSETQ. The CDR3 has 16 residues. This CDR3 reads CASSKEVAGGRNEQFF. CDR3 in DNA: TGCGCCAGCAGCAAGGAGGTAGCGGGAGGGCGTAATGAGCAGTTCTTC.

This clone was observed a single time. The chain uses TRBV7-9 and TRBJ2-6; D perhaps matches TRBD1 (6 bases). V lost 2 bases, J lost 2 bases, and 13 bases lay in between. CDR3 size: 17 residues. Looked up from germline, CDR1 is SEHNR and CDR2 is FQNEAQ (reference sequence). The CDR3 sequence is CASSLPPQGTGANVLTF. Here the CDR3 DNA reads TGTGCCAGCAGCTTACCCCCCCAGGGGACTGGGGCCAACGTCCTGACTTTC.

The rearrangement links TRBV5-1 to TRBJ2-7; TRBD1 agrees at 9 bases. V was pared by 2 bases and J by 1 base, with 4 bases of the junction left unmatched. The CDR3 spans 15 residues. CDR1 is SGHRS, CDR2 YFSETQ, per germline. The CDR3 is CASSFGTGNSYEQYF. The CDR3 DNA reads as TGCGCCAGCAGCTTCGGGACAGGGAATTCCTACGAGCAGTACTTC.

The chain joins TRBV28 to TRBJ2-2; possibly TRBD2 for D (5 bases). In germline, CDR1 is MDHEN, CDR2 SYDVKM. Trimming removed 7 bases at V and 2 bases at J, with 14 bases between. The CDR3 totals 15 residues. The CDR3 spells CASNGRGYNTGELFF. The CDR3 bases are TGTGCCAGCAACGGACGGGGTTATAACACCGGGGAGCTGTTTTTT.

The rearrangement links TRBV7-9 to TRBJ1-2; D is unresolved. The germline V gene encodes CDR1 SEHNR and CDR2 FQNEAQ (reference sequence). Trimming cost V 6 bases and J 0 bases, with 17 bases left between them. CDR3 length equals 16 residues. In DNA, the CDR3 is TGTGCCAGCAGTTCCCCAGAAAGTCGTTCTAACTATGGCTACACCTTC. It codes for CASSSPESRSNYGYTF.

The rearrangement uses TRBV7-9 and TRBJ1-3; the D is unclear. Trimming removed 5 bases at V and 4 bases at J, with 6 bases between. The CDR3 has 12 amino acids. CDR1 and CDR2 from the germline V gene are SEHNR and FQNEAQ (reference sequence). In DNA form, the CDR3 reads TGTGCCAGCAGCCCCCGGGGAAACACCATATATTTT. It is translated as CASSPRGNTIYF. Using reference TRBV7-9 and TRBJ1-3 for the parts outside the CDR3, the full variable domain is DTGVSQNPRHKITKRGQNVTFRCDPISEHNRLYWYRQTLGQGPEFLTYFQNEAQLEKSRLLSDRFSAERPKGSFSTLEIQRTEQGDSAMYLCASSPRGNTIYFGEGSWLTVV.

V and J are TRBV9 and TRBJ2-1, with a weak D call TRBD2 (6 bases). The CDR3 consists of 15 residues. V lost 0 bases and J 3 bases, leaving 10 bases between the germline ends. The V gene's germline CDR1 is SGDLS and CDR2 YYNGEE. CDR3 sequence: CASSVGGGFYNEQFF. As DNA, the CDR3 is TGTGCCAGCAGCGTAGGTGGGGGGTTCTACAATGAGCAGTTCTTC.